This TCR beta chain was recovered during a study of OX40 agonist ivuxolimab in advanced cancers. TCRdb keeps only in-frame clones here, not all; method: immunoSEQ multiplex PCR. The table shows tens of thousands of clones, with roughly nine tenths occurring only once. Deletions cut 6 bases from V and 6 bases from J, with 14 bases between. Germline V CDR1 and CDR2: MNHEY, SVGAGI. CDR3 size: 14 residues. Sequences were derived from CD4+ or CD8+ T cells sorted from blood, sampled in a trial of the OX40 agonist ivuxolimab. The receptor was derived from an adult with an advanced solid tumor such as melanoma, head and neck, liver or kidney cancer. J is TRBJ2-2 and V is TRBV6-5; tentatively, D is TRBD1 (7 bases). The CDR3 protein is CASSRQGGAGELFF. The DNA of the CDR3 is TGTGCCAGCAGCCGACAGGGCGGGGCCGGGGAGCTGTTTTTT.